The rows below give T cell receptor beta chains drawn from one sample of a study of T cells in narcolepsy. The repertoire was sequenced with immunoSEQ multiplex PCR; TCRdb's copy has only in-frame clones and lacks some. Of roughly 27,000 clones in the sample, approximately 89% were seen once. Sequencing input: CD45RA- memory CD4+ T cells from PBMCs. All receptors come from a human donor with narcolepsy. Both conserved end residues are part of each CDR3. Fields, in order: V gene, J gene, D gene, CDR3 DNA, CDR3 protein. A D gene is named only where the DNA matches it firmly.

v_call: TRBV5-1
j_call: TRBJ2-5
d_call: TRBD2
cdr3_nt: TGCGCCAGCAGCGTGGGACTAGCGGTACCCCAAGAGACCCAGTACTTC
cdr3_aa: CASSVGLAVPQETQYF

v_call: TRBV9
j_call: TRBJ2-2
d_call: -
cdr3_nt: TGTGCCAGCGGCGATTACACCGGGGAGCTGTTTTTT
cdr3_aa: CASGDYTGELFF

v_call: TRBV11-2
j_call: TRBJ2-2
d_call: TRBD1
cdr3_nt: TGTGCCAGCAGCTTAGGGATAAGGACAGGGAACACCGGGGAGCTGTTTTTT
cdr3_aa: CASSLGIRTGNTGELFF

v_call: TRBV7-2
j_call: TRBJ2-1
d_call: TRBD2
cdr3_nt: TGTGCCAGCAGCTTAGGAACGGGGGGGAGCTACAATGAGCAGTTCTTC
cdr3_aa: CASSLGTGGSYNEQFF

v_call: TRBV7-9
j_call: TRBJ2-7
d_call: TRBD2
cdr3_nt: TGTGCCAGCAGCGCGTCTAGCGGGGGCTACGAGCAGTACTTC
cdr3_aa: CASSASSGGYEQYF

v_call: TRBV5-4
j_call: TRBJ2-2
d_call: TRBD1
cdr3_nt: TGTGCCAGCAGTAGACAGGGGGGGGACACCGGGGAGCTGTTTTTT
cdr3_aa: CASSRQGGDTGELFF

v_call: TRBV2
j_call: TRBJ2-3
d_call: -
cdr3_nt: TGTGCCAGCAGTGAAGCTTTGGGGACCACAGATACGCAGTATTTT
cdr3_aa: CASSEALGTTDTQYF

v_call: TRBV4-1
j_call: TRBJ2-1
d_call: TRBD2
cdr3_nt: TGCGCCAGCAGCCAGGGGTTGACTAGCGGGGGGTACAATGAGCAGTTCTTC
cdr3_aa: CASSQGLTSGGYNEQFF

v_call: TRBV28
j_call: TRBJ2-1
d_call: TRBD1
cdr3_nt: TGTGCCAGCAGTTCCAGAGCTGCGGACAGGCCCTACAATGAGCAGTTCTTC
cdr3_aa: CASSSRAADRPYNEQFF

v_call: TRBV2
j_call: TRBJ2-3
d_call: -
cdr3_nt: TGTGCCAGCAGTGAAACAGGTATCACAGATACGCAGTATTTT
cdr3_aa: CASSETGITDTQYF

v_call: TRBV7-2
j_call: TRBJ2-7
d_call: TRBD2
cdr3_nt: TGTGCCAGCGGACCCTTTGCGGGGGGGACCTACGAGCAGTACTTC
cdr3_aa: CASGPFAGGTYEQYF

v_call: TRBV2
j_call: TRBJ2-1
d_call: -
cdr3_nt: TGTGCCAGCAGTGAACCATCCTCCTACAATGAGCAGTTCTTC
cdr3_aa: CASSEPSSYNEQFF